The following is a T cell receptor (beta chain) sequence with its context. The primer mix had 60 Vbeta and 13 Jbeta primers. Using immunoSEQ multiplex PCR, the repertoire was profiled, and TCRdb retains in-frame clones only, with some absent. The sample lists roughly 70,000 clones; roughly 79% were seen once. Germline V gives CDR1 WNHNN, CDR2 SYGVQD (reference sequence). V was pared by 4 bases and J by 7 bases, with 11 bases between. This CDR3 spans 13 amino acids. The record originates from a study of cytomegalovirus exposure and HLA in healthy donors. At sampling all donors were nominally healthy, likely with unrecorded immune exposures.

This chain links TRBV10-1 with TRBJ2-1; D not resolved. The sequencing input was PBMCs. This TCR came from a man aged 50 to 59 in good health and CMV-seronegative. This CDR3 is CASSGRTLNEQFF. The CDR3 nucleotides read TGCGCCAGCAGTGGAAGAACCCTAAATGAGCAGTTCTTC.